A single sample is the source of the 2 T cell receptor beta chains below, sequenced in a study of cytomegalovirus exposure and HLA in healthy donors. Here immunoSEQ multiplex PCR was the method, and the copy in TCRdb shows in-frame clones only, minus some. The sample lists some 120,000 clones, about 88% occurring once. Sequenced material: PBMCs. The source of these receptors is a man younger than 45 in good health and CMV-seronegative.

The V and J genes are TRBV6-6 and TRBJ2-7; the match to TRBD2 covers 8 bases. The CDR3 length is 15 residues. V lost 0 bases, J lost 4 bases, and 5 bases stayed unmatched. CDR1 MNHNY and CDR2 SVGAGI come from the germline V gene (reference sequence). The CDR3 bases are TGTGCCAGCAGTTACTCGCTTTCTAGCGGGTACGAGCAGTACTTC. It specifies CASSYSLSSGYEQYF.

The V gene is TRBV15, the J gene TRBJ2-1, with 7 bases lining up with TRBD1. The CDR3 loop spans 16 amino acids. Germline loops: CDR1 LNHNV, CDR2 YYDKDF (reference sequence). Trimming cost V 0 bases and J 2 bases; bases outside gene matches: 4. This CDR3 reads CATSRDWDSPYNEQFF. The CDR3 nucleotides are TGTGCCACCAGCAGAGACTGGGACAGTCCCTACAATGAGCAGTTCTTC.